Shown below are 27 T cell receptor beta chains from a single sample sequenced in a study of CD8 T cells in Susac syndrome. An amount of RNA that ranged from about 0.45 to 1 ug was reverse transcribed with random hexamers. One entry per CDR3 protein results from TCRdb running MiXCR on the immunoSEQ multiplex PCR reads. The data show about 73,000 distinct CDR3 sequences, with about 95% seen just once and roughly 0.42% held by the top ten. Sequenced material: CD8+ T cells from PBMCs. The receptors were sampled from a human donor with multiple sclerosis.

This chain connects TRBV10-3 to TRBJ2-1; 11 nucleotides match TRBD2. Germline values: CDR1 ENHRY, CDR2 SYGVKD. The V and J ends lost 3 bases and 4 bases, in that order; junction bases with no gene match: 5. The CDR3 sequence is 16 residues long. The CDR3 region has the DNA TGTGCCATCAGTGAAGCCTCTAGCGGGGGGTACAATGAGCAGTTCTTC. It is translated as CAISEASSGGYNEQFF.

A single count supports this clonotype. The chain has TRBV5-4 and TRBJ1-1; no clear D gene. Per germline, CDR1 SGHNT and CDR2 YYREEE (reference sequence). The CDR3 consists of 12 residues. Trimming pared 4 bases from V and 7 bases from J, leaving 11 bases between. In DNA form, the CDR3 reads TGTGCCAGCAGCCAGGACTCGGTTGAAGCTTTCTTT. Amino acids: CASSQDSVEAFF.

This clonotype was seen only once. The chain employs TRBV29-1 and TRBJ1-2; D is perhaps TRBD1 (6 bases). Trimming took 6 bases from V and 4 from J, leaving 18 bases between them. Germline CDR1 and CDR2: SQVTM and ANQGSEA. The CDR3 is made up of 14 amino acids. The CDR3 loop reads CSVGNRDTPYGYTF. For the CDR3, the DNA is TGCAGCGTCGGTAACAGGGATACCCCCTATGGCTACACCTTC.

V and J are TRBV29-1 and TRBJ2-3; no reliable D call. CDR1 is SQVTM, CDR2 ANQGSEA, per germline. The V end lost 1 base, the J end lost 2 bases, and 7 bases lay between the germline ends. The CDR3 totals 13 residues. This chain's CDR3 is CSVEVGSTDTQYF. CDR3 sequence (DNA): TGCAGCGTTGAAGTGGGATCCACAGATACGCAGTATTTT.

V usage is TRBV5-6 and J usage is TRBJ2-7, with D perhaps being TRBD1 or TRBD2 (5 bases each). Trimming pared 1 base from V and 3 bases from J, leaving 14 bases between. The CDR3 runs to 15 residues. Germline CDR1 and CDR2: SGHDT and YYEEEE. CDR3 DNA sequence: TGTGCCAGCAGCTTGTCTTGGGACGCTGACTACGAGCAGTACTTC. It encodes CASSLSWDADYEQYF.

V usage is TRBV12-3 or TRBV12-4 and J usage is TRBJ2-3; TRBD1 matches 7 bases. The CDR3 has 14 residues. V shed 5 bases, J shed 14 bases, and the junction held 16 bases outside the gene matches. The CDR3 bases are TGTGCCAGCAGTGAGGGAACAGGGGCCAAAGGACCGTATTTT. Protein: CASSEGTGAKGPYF.

The V call is TRBV30, the J call TRBJ2-6; tentative D call: TRBD1 (6 bases). This CDR3 is built from 16 residues. Germline V gene data show CDR1 as GTSNPN and CDR2 as SVGIG (reference sequence). The V gene lost 5 bases and the J gene lost 4 bases, with 18 bases spanning the gap. The CDR3 coding sequence is TGTGCCTGGTTTAAGCAGGGGTTTTCCGGGGCCAACGTCCTGACTTTC. It codes for CAWFKQGFSGANVLTF. Full variable domain (rest looked up from reference TRBV30 and TRBJ2-6): SQTIHQWPATLVQPVGSPLSLECTVEGTSNPNLYWYRQAAGRGLQLLFYSVGIGQISSEVPQNLSASRPQDRQFILSSKKLLLSDSGFYLCAWFKQGFSGANVLTFGAGSRLTVL.

This clonotype was picked up one time. The junction differs from germline at one of its ends, possibly a read error. The chain links TRBV4-2 to TRBJ1-1, with D maybe TRBD1 (6 bases). The CDR3 covers 16 residues. CDR1 is LGHNA, CDR2 YNFKEQ, per germline. The CDR3 DNA reads TGTGCCGGCAGCCAGGGGATTAACAGGGAGAACACTGAAGCTTTCTTT. Translating gives CAGSQGINRENTEAFF.

The chain couples TRBV20-1 to TRBJ2-7, with TRBD2 as a possible D gene (5 bases). V was shortened by 6 bases and J by 0 bases, with 12 bases between the two germline ends. The CDR3 covers 13 residues. Germline CDR1 DFQATT, CDR2 SNEGSKA (reference sequence). CDR3 sequence (DNA): TGCAGTGCGCGAGGGTTCAGCTCCTACGAGCAGTACTTC. This translates into CSARGFSSYEQYF.

The chain is built from TRBV20-1 and TRBJ1-2, with TRBD1 matching over 12 bases. V gave up 6 bases and J gave up 8 bases; unmatched junction bases: 7. This CDR3 region has 13 residues. The germline CDR1 and CDR2 sequences are DFQATT and SNEGSKA (reference sequence). This CDR3 is CSAGGQGAGGYTF. The CDR3 nucleotides read TGCAGTGCCGGGGGACAGGGGGCAGGGGGCTACACCTTC.

J is TRBJ2-3 and V is TRBV27, with 11 positions matching TRBD2. The trim removed 6 bases at V and 5 bases at J, leaving 7 bases unmatched. The CDR3 sequence is 15 residues long. CDR1 MNHEY and CDR2 SMNVEV come from the germline V gene (reference sequence). The DNA of the CDR3 is TGTGCCAGCAGCTTAGCGGGGGGGCAAGGAGATACGCAGTATTTT. This translates into CASSLAGGQGDTQYF.

The chain links TRBV7-9 to TRBJ1-6; D ambiguous. The V end lost 5 bases, the J end lost 0 bases, and 11 bases lay between the germline ends. Looked up from germline, CDR1 is SEHNR and CDR2 is FQNEAQ (reference sequence). CDR3 size: 16 residues. CDR3 nucleotides: TGTGCCAGCAGCCGCATGCCTGGCTCCTATAATTCACCCCTCCACTTT. This gives the protein CASSRMPGSYNSPLHF.

The chain uses TRBV12-5 and TRBJ2-2; 7 nucleotides line up with TRBD2. The germline gives CDR1 LGHNT, CDR2 FRNRAP. V was pared by 2 bases and J by 0 bases, with 9 bases of the junction left unmatched. The CDR3 is 18 residues long. CDR3 DNA: TGTGCTAGTGGTTTGAACCCTAGCGGATTCGCGAACACCGGGGAGCTGTTTTTT. Translation: CASGLNPSGFANTGELFF.

V usage is TRBV5-6 and J usage is TRBJ2-5; D gene ambiguous. V was pared by 3 bases and J by 5 bases, with 11 bases between. The CDR3 totals 13 residues. Germline V lookup: CDR1 SGHDT, CDR2 YYEEEE. The CDR3 spells CASSSVLLETQYF. The DNA of the CDR3 is TGTGCCAGCAGCTCAGTCCTCCTTGAGACCCAGTACTTC.

This clonotype was seen a single time. J is TRBJ2-1 and V is TRBV29-1, with 7 bases identical to TRBD2. Trimming at V came to 5 bases and at J to 4 bases, leaving 2 bases not matched to a gene. This CDR3 is 12 amino acids long. The germline V gene encodes CDR1 SQVTM and CDR2 ANQGSEA. CDR3 nucleotides: TGCAGCGTTAGACTAGCTTACAATGAGCAGTTCTTC. Amino acid sequence: CSVRLAYNEQFF.

The chain combines TRBV10-2 with TRBJ2-3; 7 positions agree with TRBD2. The CDR3 is 15 amino acids. Germline assignment: CDR1 WSHSY and CDR2 SAAADI. Trimming took 6 bases from V and 0 from J; bases not matched to a gene: 6. The CDR3 region has the DNA TGCGCCAGCAGACGCGGCGGGGGAAGCACAGATACGCAGTATTTT. Protein sequence: CASRRGGGSTDTQYF.

This chain uses TRBV3-1 with TRBJ2-6, with TRBD2 as a possible D gene (5 bases). CDR1 and CDR2 from the germline V gene are LGHDT and YNNKEL (reference sequence). Trimming took 3 bases from V and 2 from J, leaving 8 bases between them. The CDR3 is 15 amino acids. CDR3 residues: CASSHPGAGANVLTF. CDR3 DNA: TGTGCCAGCAGCCACCCCGGGGCTGGGGCCAACGTCCTGACTTTC.

This chain links TRBV7-6 with TRBJ2-5; 7 bases fit TRBD2. This CDR3 has 13 residues. Trimming took 2 bases from V and 3 from J; bases not matched to a gene: 0. Looked up from germline, CDR1 is SGHVS and CDR2 is FNYEAQ. CDR3 loop: CASSLSGKETQYF. The CDR3 coding sequence is TGTGCCAGCAGCTTAAGCGGGAAAGAGACCCAGTACTTC.

The chain joins TRBV3-1 to TRBJ2-7; 9 bases align to TRBD2. V shed 6 bases, J shed 3 bases, and the junction held 3 bases outside the gene matches. The CDR3 runs to 13 residues. Germline V gene sequence: CDR1 LGHDT, CDR2 YNNKEL (reference sequence). The CDR3 nucleotides are TGTGCCAGCAGAAGCGGGGGGCTCTACGAGCAGTACTTC. Translation gives CASRSGGLYEQYF.

The chain links TRBV5-1 to TRBJ2-2, with a possible D match to TRBD2 (6 bases). Trimming removed 1 base at V and 9 bases at J, with 16 bases between. CDR1 SGHRS and CDR2 YFSETQ come from the germline V gene. This CDR3 contains 15 residues. The CDR3: CASSLTSWAGRELFF. In DNA form, the CDR3 reads TGCGCCAGCAGCTTGACTAGCTGGGCGGGCCGGGAGCTGTTTTTT.

This clonotype was found once. The chain joins TRBV21-1 to TRBJ1-2. TRBV21-1 is shown as a pseudogene. This CDR3 contains 12 residues. CDR3 sequence (DNA): TGTGCCAGCAAGAAGGAGGTCTATGGCTACACCTTC. Translated: CASKKEVYGYTF.

In nucleotides, the CDR3 is TGCAGTGCTAGAGTTGCCGGCAGGGTGACCTACGAGCAGTACTTC. It is translated as CSARVAGRVTYEQYF. This chain connects TRBV20-1 to TRBJ2-7; D possibly corresponds to TRBD1 (5 bases). This CDR3 spans 15 amino acids. V was clipped by 1 base and J by 2 bases, with 15 bases between them. Germline V gives CDR1 DFQATT, CDR2 SNEGSKA (reference sequence).

This sequence joins TRBV5-6 and TRBJ1-2; 11 bases fit TRBD1. After removal of 6 bases from V and 4 bases from J, the junction contained 2 bases not matched to a gene. The CDR3 spans 13 residues. Germline V lookup: CDR1 SGHDT, CDR2 YYEEEE. Here the CDR3 DNA reads TGTGCCAGCACTGGGACAGGGGGCTATGGCTACACCTTC. Translation: CASTGTGGYGYTF.

This sequence joins TRBV29-1 and TRBJ2-7; D tentatively fits TRBD1 or TRBD2 (6 bases each). The length of the CDR3 is 14 residues. CDR1 is SQVTM, CDR2 ANQGSEA, per germline. V lost 1 base and J 0 bases, leaving 10 bases between the germline ends. The CDR3, as DNA: TGCAGCGTTGAAGGGGGGGCGAACTCCTACGAGCAGTACTTC. The encoded protein is CSVEGGANSYEQYF.

The chain joins TRBV6-6 to TRBJ1-2; no firm D call. With 6 bases removed from V and 8 bases from J, the gap between germline ends came to 16 bases. CDR1 is MNHNY, CDR2 SVGAGI, per germline (reference sequence). The CDR3 extends over 13 amino acids. The CDR3 loop reads CASSLDTRGGYTF. For the CDR3, the DNA is TGTGCCAGCAGCTTAGACACCCGGGGAGGCTACACCTTC.

The J gene is TRBJ2-5, the V gene TRBV25-1; D is unclear. V gave up 4 bases and J gave up 5 bases, with 20 bases separating them. This CDR3 contains 16 residues. Looked up from germline, CDR1 is MGHDK and CDR2 is SYGVNS. The CDR3 is CASSVTDHELRETQYF. The CDR3 region has the DNA TGTGCCAGCAGTGTTACAGATCACGAGTTACGGGAGACCCAGTACTTC.

The sample holds one count of this clonotype. This rearrangement joins TRBV13 to TRBJ2-1; D could derive from TRBD1 or TRBD2 (5 bases each). Germline CDR1 and CDR2: PRHDT and FYEKMQ (reference sequence). The CDR3 is 16 amino acids. Trimming took 4 bases from V and 2 from J, leaving 15 bases between them. CDR3 DNA sequence: TGTGCCAGCAGCTCAAAACGGGACCAACCCTACAATGAGCAGTTCTTC. Translation gives CASSSKRDQPYNEQFF.